The text below deals with one T cell receptor (beta chain). This record belongs to a study of identifying expanded T cells in peripheral blood. Germline V gives CDR1 SGHVS, CDR2 FQNEAQ. With 3 bases clipped from V and 1 base from J, the junction kept 2 bases outside the gene matches. The CDR3 sequence is 16 residues long. No infections or other immune events were documented during collection. The method was immunoSEQ multiplex PCR; TCRdb's version includes in-frame clones alone and lacks a portion of them. The sample comprises around 130,000 clones, 70% to 90% of which are singletons, and less than 10% rests with the top ten.

The chain has TRBV7-8 and TRBJ2-7; 14 bases agree with TRBD2. Source material: blood. The clonotype comes from a person aged 18 to 70 in good health. CDR3 nucleotide sequence: TGTGCCAGCAGCTTTGGGACTAGCGGGAGTTCCTACGAGCAGTACTTC. It yields the protein CASSFGTSGSSYEQYF. The complete variable domain, with remaining parts taken from reference TRBV7-8 and TRBJ2-7, reads GAGVSQSPRYKVAKRGQDVALRCDPISGHVSLFWYQQALGQGPEFLTYFQNEAQLDKSGLPSDRFFAERPEGSVSTLKIQRTQQEDSAVYLCASSFGTSGSSYEQYFGPGTRLTVT.